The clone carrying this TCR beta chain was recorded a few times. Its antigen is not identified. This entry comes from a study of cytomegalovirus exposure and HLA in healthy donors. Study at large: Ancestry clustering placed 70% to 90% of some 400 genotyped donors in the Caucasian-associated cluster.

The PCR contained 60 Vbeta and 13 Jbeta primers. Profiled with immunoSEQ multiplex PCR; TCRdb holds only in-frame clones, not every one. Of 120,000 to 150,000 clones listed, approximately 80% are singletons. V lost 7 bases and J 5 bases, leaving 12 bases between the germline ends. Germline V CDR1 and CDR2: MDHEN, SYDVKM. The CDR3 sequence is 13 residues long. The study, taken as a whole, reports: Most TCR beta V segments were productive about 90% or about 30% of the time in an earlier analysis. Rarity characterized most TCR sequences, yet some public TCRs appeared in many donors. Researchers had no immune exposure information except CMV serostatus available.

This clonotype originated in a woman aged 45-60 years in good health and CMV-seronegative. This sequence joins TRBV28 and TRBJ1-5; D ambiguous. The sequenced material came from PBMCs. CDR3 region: CASISGEHQPQHF. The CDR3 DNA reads TGTGCCAGCATTAGCGGGGAGCATCAGCCCCAGCATTTT.